These T cell receptor beta chains were read from a single sample in a study of OX40 agonist ivuxolimab in advanced cancers. Sequenced by immunoSEQ multiplex PCR; TCRdb stores in-frame clones only, minus some. The sample holds about 77,000 clones, around 87% seen once. This material consisted of CD4+ or CD8+ T cells sorted from blood, taken in a trial of the OX40 agonist ivuxolimab. The receptor source for this set is an adult with an advanced solid tumor such as melanoma, head and neck, liver or kidney cancer. Both conserved end residues are part of each CDR3. D genes are given only for firm matches. Part of the rows lack a size; the others show once, few, many or a class for expanded clones.

J gene | clone size | V gene | D gene | CDR3 DNA | CDR3 protein
TRBJ1-3 | NA | TRBV30 | TRBD1 | TGTGCCTGGAGTGTGCGTCAGGGGGCATCTGGAAACACCATATATTTT | CAWSVRQGASGNTIYF
TRBJ1-2 | NA | TRBV30 | NA | TGTGCCTGGATGAGACAGTACTATGGCTACACCTTC | CAWMRQYYGYTF
TRBJ1-1 | once | TRBV5-6 | NA | TGTGCCAGCAGCTTGGCTGTGAGGCTCGGGAACACTGAAGCTTTCTTT | CASSLAVRLGNTEAFF
TRBJ2-7 | once | TRBV5-1 | TRBD1 | TGCGCCAGCAGCTTCTTGACAGGGAAGTTGATTGAGCAGTACTTC | CASSFLTGKLIEQYF
TRBJ1-5 | NA | TRBV28 | NA | TGTGCCAGCAGCCCCTTTGGGGGCCGGCAGCCCCAGCATTTT | CASSPFGGRQPQHF
TRBJ1-2 | few | TRBV2 | TRBD1 | TGTGCCAGCCCCCGCGGGACAGGGGGCGAGTTTGGGTATGGCTACACCTTC | CASPRGTGGEFGYGYTF
TRBJ2-7 | NA | TRBV30 | TRBD1 | TGTGCCTGGAGTGCAGGGGGAAGCTCCTACGAGCAGTACTTC | CAWSAGGSSYEQYF
TRBJ2-1 | NA | TRBV5-5 | TRBD2 | TGTGCCAGCAGCTTGCAGAGCGGGAGCGGTGGCTACAATGAGCAGTTCTTC | CASSLQSGSGGYNEQFF
TRBJ1-6 | NA | TRBV4-2 | NA | TGTGCCAGCAGCCAAGATCCTCCAGGACCCTCTTCAACCCTCCACTTT | CASSQDPPGPSSTLHF
TRBJ2-1 | NA | TRBV5-5 | TRBD2 | TGTGCCAGCAGCTTGCTGGCGGGGGTGTACAATGAGCAGTTCTTC | CASSLLAGVYNEQFF
TRBJ1-1 | few | TRBV4-1 | NA | TGCGCCAGCAGCCAAGAGGGACAAGGTAACACTGAAGCTTTCTTT | CASSQEGQGNTEAFF
TRBJ1-1 | NA | TRBV20-1 | NA | TGCAGTGCTAGAGAAGCCGGTGAAGCTTTCTTT | CSAREAGEAFF
TRBJ1-5 | NA | TRBV19 | NA | TGTGCCAGTAGTATTTTGGGGAATCAGCCCCAGCATTTT | CASSILGNQPQHF
TRBJ1-6 | few | TRBV9 | TRBD1 | TGTGCCAGCAGCGTAGAAGCCGACAGGGGATCCTCACCCCTCCACTTT | CASSVEADRGSSPLHF
TRBJ2-2 | NA | TRBV9 | NA | TGTGCCAGCAGCCCTCGAGGTCATAACACCGGGGAGCTGTTTTTT | CASSPRGHNTGELFF
TRBJ2-1 | few | TRBV21-1 | NA | TGTGCCAGCAGCAAAGATCAAGGCAGGGGGCTCTACAATGAGCAGTTCTTC | CASSKDQGRGLYNEQFF
TRBJ1-2 | once | TRBV11-2 | TRBD1 | TGTGCCAGCAGCCCCCGACAGGGGGCGGGGGATGGCTACACCTTC | CASSPRQGAGDGYTF
TRBJ1-2 | NA | TRBV5-8 | NA | TGTGCCAGCAGCTCCCGGACTAGTAACTATGGCTACACCTTC | CASSSRTSNYGYTF
TRBJ2-7 | NA | TRBV7-8 | NA | TGTGCCAGCAGCCCTCGGACAGTGAGCTTACCTAAAGATTCCTACGAGCAGTACTTC | CASSPRTVSLPKDSYEQYF
TRBJ2-5 | NA | TRBV2 | TRBD2 | TGTGCCAGCAGTCCCTTAAGCGGGAGGGCCCTGGTGGAGACCCAGTACTTC | CASSPLSGRALVETQYF
TRBJ2-3 | NA | TRBV11-2 | NA | TGTGCCAGCAGCTTCAGTCCACAGGCCGGCACAGATACGCAGTATTTT | CASSFSPQAGTDTQYF
TRBJ2-3 | NA | TRBV14 | TRBD2 | TGTGCCAGCAGCCAGTCGCGGGGGGGCAGTACGAATACGCAGTATTTT | CASSQSRGGSTNTQYF
TRBJ2-2 | NA | TRBV2 | NA | TGTGCCAGCAGCGAAAGGCAGTCGGGCACCGGGGAGCTGTTTTTT | CASSERQSGTGELFF
TRBJ2-3 | NA | TRBV5-6 | TRBD2 | TGTGCCAGCAGCTTGGGTCCAGCGGGGGCCACAGATACGCAGTATTTT | CASSLGPAGATDTQYF
TRBJ2-7 | NA | TRBV18 | NA | TGTGCCAGCTCACCCCTAACCCGACAGAACGAGCAGTACTTC | CASSPLTRQNEQYF
TRBJ2-2 | NA | TRBV5-6 | NA | TGTGCCAGCAGCTTGGGTAGCAGTACCGGGGAGCTGTTTTTT | CASSLGSSTGELFF
TRBJ2-3 | few | TRBV10-1 | TRBD1 | TGCGCCAGCAGTGCGAGGCAGGGGGCGGCTGCAGATACGCAGTATTTT | CASSARQGAAADTQYF